Listed below are T cell receptor beta chains from one sample, sequenced in a study of blood T cell repertoires in COVID-19. Sequenced by immunoSEQ multiplex PCR; TCRdb stores in-frame clones only, minus some. The data contain about 220,000 clones, roughly four fifths of them singletons. The specimen sequenced was peripheral blood. The receptors here all came from a woman aged 65 to 85 with COVID-19, enrolled during active disease. Both conserved end residues are part of each CDR3. Fields, in order: V gene, clone size, CDR3 length, J gene, D gene, CDR3 protein, CDR3 DNA. The D gene is left open where the match is weak. Some rows mark clone size as missing; the rest say once, few, many or name a class of expanded clone.

TRBV18	.	17	TRBJ2-7	TRBD2	CASSPGLAGDPVYEQYF	TGTGCCAGCTCACCAGGGCTAGCGGGAGATCCGGTCTACGAGCAGTACTTC
TRBV3-1/TRBV3-2	.	13	TRBJ2-2	.	CASTYRNTGELFF	TGTGCCAGCACATACAGGAACACCGGGGAGCTGTTTTTT
TRBV19	.	15	TRBJ1-1	TRBD1	CASSNYRGGNTEAFF	TGTGCCAGTAGTAACTACAGGGGAGGGAACACTGAAGCTTTCTTT
TRBV3-1/TRBV3-2	.	17	TRBJ1-5	.	CASSRGAAGDSNQPQHF	TGTGCCAGCAGCCGTGGGGCGGCTGGGGATAGCAATCAGCCCCAGCATTTT
TRBV28	once	14	TRBJ1-3	.	CASKSGGAGNTIYF	TGTGCCAGCAAATCCGGGGGTGCTGGAAACACCATATATTTT
TRBV6-5	.	13	TRBJ1-1	.	CASSYDPGTEAFF	TGTGCCAGCAGTTACGATCCAGGGACTGAAGCTTTCTTT
TRBV19	few	13	TRBJ2-7	TRBD1	CASSEQGGAKQYF	TGTGCCAGTAGTGAACAAGGGGGCGCAAAGCAGTACTTC
TRBV25-1	.	15	TRBJ2-7	TRBD2	CASSPLRPSGTEQYF	TGTGCCAGCTCCCCGTTACGGCCTAGCGGGACCGAGCAGTACTTC
TRBV7-9	few	16	TRBJ2-6	TRBD1	CASSQTGGSGANVLTF	TGTGCCAGCAGTCAAACAGGGGGCTCTGGGGCCAACGTCCTGACTTTC
TRBV7-2	.	13	TRBJ2-5	.	CASSLARLETQYF	TGTGCCAGCAGCTTAGCGAGGTTGGAGACCCAGTACTTC